The text below deals with one T cell receptor beta chain. The antigen remains unidentified. The CDR3 runs 16 residues. Germline loops: CDR1 LNHDA, CDR2 SQIVND (reference sequence). Trimming cost V 6 bases and J 1 base, with 13 bases left between them. This sample was taken from a study of OX40 agonist ivuxolimab in advanced cancers. At the level of the study: Patients assigned to dose escalation were diagnosed with hepatocellular carcinoma, melanoma, renal cell or head and neck cancer.

Overall study results and limits: Clones of CD4+ and CD8+ blood T cells grew by week 6 at doses of 0.1 to 3.0 mg/kg.

Generated by immunoSEQ multiplex PCR, the TCRdb table keeps only in-frame clones and is missing some. The sample gives about 37,000 clones, 60% to 80% of which show up once; roughly a fifth is in the top ten. The V call is TRBV19, the J call TRBJ1-6; D perhaps matches TRBD1 (6 bases). The source is an adult with an advanced solid tumor such as melanoma, head and neck, liver or kidney cancer. The source was CD4+ or CD8+ T cells sorted from blood, collected in a trial of the OX40 agonist ivuxolimab. CDR3: CASSETGNSYNSPLHF. CDR3 coding DNA: TGTGCCAGTAGCGAAACAGGGAATTCCTATAATTCACCCCTCCACTTT.